A selection of T cell receptor beta chains follows, all from one sample in a study of blood T cell repertoires in COVID-19. Clones were read by immunoSEQ multiplex PCR, and TCRdb kept only the in-frame ones, dropping some. The sample holds approximately 100,000 clones, roughly nine tenths seen once. The sequenced sample was peripheral blood. These TCRs come from a man aged 50 to 59 with acute or convalescent COVID-19. CDR3s include the opening cysteine and the closing phenylalanine or tryptophan. D genes are given only for firm matches. Size values are once, few and many counts, or a class for expanded clones, and some rows have none.

>TRBJ2-2|TRBV5-1|.|.
CASSFGHRDANTGELFF
TGCGCCAGCAGCTTTGGGCACAGGGACGCGAACACCGGGGAGCTGTTTTTT
>TRBJ1-1|TRBV12-3/TRBV12-4|.|.
CASSRTQNTEAFF
TGTGCCAGCAGCCGGACACAGAACACTGAAGCTTTCTTT
>TRBJ1-4|TRBV25-1|.|.
CASIGSDRATNEKLFF
TGTGCCAGCATCGGTTCGGACAGAGCAACTAATGAAAAACTGTTTTTT
>TRBJ1-4|TRBV28|.|.
CASRTAMRREKLFF
TGTGCCAGCAGGACCGCAATGCGGAGGGAAAAACTGTTTTTT
>TRBJ2-7|TRBV3-1/TRBV3-2|TRBD1|.
CASSHSGQAHGEQYF
TGTGCCAGCAGTCACTCTGGACAGGCCCACGGGGAGCAGTACTTC
>TRBJ1-1|TRBV7-9|TRBD1|.
CASSPARTGVTEAFF
TGTGCCAGCAGCCCTGCTCGGACAGGGGTCACTGAAGCTTTCTTT
>TRBJ1-3|TRBV5-5|.|.
CASSPREVVAGNTIYF
TGTGCCAGCAGCCCGAGGGAGGTTGTCGCTGGAAACACCATATATTTT
>TRBJ1-1|TRBV6-2/TRBV6-3|TRBD1|.
CASSFDRGLAEAFF
TGTGCCAGCAGTTTCGACAGGGGGCTAGCTGAAGCTTTCTTT
>TRBJ2-7|TRBV4-3|TRBD2|.
CASSQDLGTSGGREQYF
TGCGCCAGCAGCCAAGATCTTGGGACTAGCGGGGGGAGGGAGCAGTACTTC
>TRBJ1-1|TRBV7-3|.|.
CASSSQGYTEAFF
TGTGCCAGCAGCTCCCAGGGGTACACTGAAGCTTTCTTT
>TRBJ2-2|TRBV5-1|TRBD2|once
CASSLTGTSGVGPGELFF
TGCGCCAGCAGCTTGACCGGGACTAGCGGGGTTGGCCCCGGGGAGCTGTTTTTT
>TRBJ1-1|TRBV6-5|.|.
CASSRTIPPTEAFF
TGTGCCAGCAGTAGGACTATTCCCCCGACTGAAGCTTTCTTT
>TRBJ2-7|TRBV5-4|.|.
CASSLGARGNEQYF
TGTGCCAGCAGCTTGGGCGCGCGGGGTAACGAGCAGTACTTC
>TRBJ1-5|TRBV19|.|.
CASLTGTPNQPQHF
TGTGCCAGCCTTACAGGAACGCCCAATCAGCCCCAGCATTTT
>TRBJ2-3|TRBV9|.|.
CASSVFYGTDTQYF
TGTGCCAGCAGCGTGTTCTACGGCACAGATACGCAGTATTTT
>TRBJ2-3|TRBV3-1/TRBV3-2|TRBD2|.
CASTLSGVGDTQYF
TGTGCCAGCACCCTTAGCGGGGTAGGAGATACGCAGTATTTT
>TRBJ2-7|TRBV5-6|.|once
CASRDRAGYEQYF
TGTGCCAGCAGGGACCGCGCAGGGTACGAGCAGTACTTC
>TRBJ1-1|TRBV6-5|.|.
CAMGGYTEAFF
TGTGCCATGGGGGGTTACACTGAAGCTTTCTTT
>TRBJ2-2|TRBV16|.|.
CASSPTNILSRELFF
TGTGCCAGCAGCCCAACAAACATATTAAGTCGGGAGCTGTTTTTT
>TRBJ2-5|TRBV5-1|TRBD2|.
CASSPLTSGGEETQYF
TGCGCCAGCAGCCCTTTGACTAGCGGGGGCGAGGAGACCCAGTACTTC
>TRBJ1-6|TRBV5-4|TRBD1|.
CASSLGGQGKNSPLHF
TGTGCCAGCAGCTTGGGAGGACAGGGGAAAAATTCACCCCTCCACTTT
>TRBJ1-6|TRBV29-1|TRBD1|.
CSARTGSSYNSPLHF
TGCAGCGCCCGGACAGGCAGCTCCTATAATTCACCCCTCCACTTT
>TRBJ2-7|TRBV6-2/TRBV6-3|TRBD2|.
CASSTRTSGSYEQYF
TGTGCCAGCAGTACCCGGACTAGCGGAAGCTACGAGCAGTACTTC
>TRBJ1-2|TRBV28|.|.
CASSPYPRQRGYTF
TGTGCCAGCAGTCCCTACCCCCGACAGCGCGGCTACACCTTC
>TRBJ2-6|TRBV11-2|.|.
CASSRSPGTGANVLTF
TGTGCCAGCAGCCGAAGTCCAGGGACTGGGGCCAACGTCCTGACTTTC
>TRBJ1-1|TRBV19|TRBD1|once
CASRRDRGRGTEAFF
TGTGCCAGTAGACGGGACAGGGGTCGGGGTACTGAAGCTTTCTTT
>TRBJ2-3|TRBV13|TRBD2|once
CASSLGPLAGGIDTQYF
TGTGCCAGCAGCTTAGGCCCCCTAGCGGGGGGAATAGATACGCAGTATTTT
>TRBJ1-5|TRBV7-8|TRBD1|.
CASSSDRGGGGNQPQHF
TGTGCCAGCAGCTCCGACAGGGGGGGTGGTGGCAATCAGCCCCAGCATTTT
>TRBJ2-3|TRBV7-2|.|.
CASSLTVGPTDTQYF
TGTGCCAGCAGCTTGACAGTTGGGCCCACAGATACGCAGTATTTT
>TRBJ2-2|TRBV7-3|.|.
CASSLVSAGGELFF
TGTGCCAGCAGCTTGGTGAGCGCCGGCGGGGAGCTGTTTTTT
>TRBJ1-6|TRBV9|.|few
CASSPGMKSPLHF
TGTGCCAGCAGCCCGGGTATGAAATCACCCCTCCACTTT
>TRBJ2-2|TRBV11-3|TRBD1|few
CASSYDRVGGELFF
TGTGCCAGCAGCTACGACAGGGTTGGCGGGGAGCTGTTTTTT
>TRBJ1-1|TRBV3-1/TRBV3-2|TRBD1|.
CASRRKGQGFTEAFF
TGTGCCAGCAGACGGAAGGGACAGGGGTTCACTGAAGCTTTCTTT
>TRBJ2-3|TRBV5-1|TRBD1|.
CASSLWGTGGERKDTQYF
TGCGCCAGCAGCCTGTGGGGGACAGGGGGCGAAAGGAAAGATACGCAGTATTTT
>TRBJ1-5|TRBV27|TRBD1|.
CASRLHRGGDQPQHF
TGTGCCAGCCGGTTACACAGGGGAGGTGATCAGCCCCAGCATTTT
>TRBJ2-3|TRBV24-1|.|.
CATSDLAGSSTDTQYF
TGTGCCACCAGTGATTTGGCAGGGTCGAGCACAGATACGCAGTATTTT
>TRBJ1-2|TRBV19|.|once
CASSIALSGTGFGGYTF
TGTGCCAGTAGTATAGCACTGTCTGGGACTGGGTTTGGTGGCTACACCTTC
>TRBJ1-4|TRBV11-3|TRBD1|.
CASSSGQGGNEKLFF
TGTGCCAGCAGCTCGGGACAGGGGGGAAATGAAAAACTGTTTTTT
>TRBJ1-5|TRBV13|TRBD1|.
CASSLNRGGGSNQPQHF
TGTGCCAGCAGCTTAAACAGGGGCGGTGGGAGCAATCAGCCCCAGCATTTT
>TRBJ1-5|TRBV27|.|.
CASSLLYGSNQPQHF
TGTGCCAGCAGTTTACTTTACGGGAGCAATCAGCCCCAGCATTTT
>TRBJ2-2|TRBV7-8|.|.
CASSRLGELFF
TGTGCCAGCAGCCGACTAGGGGAGCTGTTTTTT
>TRBJ2-5|TRBV11-3|TRBD2|.
CASSLGLAGETQYF
TGTGCCAGCAGCTTGGGACTAGCTGGGGAGACCCAGTACTTC
>TRBJ1-1|TRBV9|.|.
CASSDATGNTEAFF
TGTGCCAGCAGCGACGCGACAGGGAACACTGAAGCTTTCTTT
>TRBJ1-2|TRBV30|.|.
CAWETPPVPDYGYTF
TGTGCCTGGGAAACCCCCCCAGTACCAGACTATGGCTACACCTTC
>TRBJ2-3|TRBV19|TRBD1|.
CASRPDPGQGMADTQYF
TGTGCCAGTAGACCAGACCCGGGACAGGGGATGGCAGATACGCAGTATTTT
>TRBJ2-7|TRBV19|.|.
CASSIGGVIAKEQYF
TGTGCCAGTAGTATAGGCGGGGTTATAGCTAAGGAGCAGTACTTC
>TRBJ2-3|TRBV27|.|.
CASRGEYSTDTQYF
TGTGCCAGCAGGGGAGAATACTCCACAGATACGCAGTATTTT
>TRBJ2-7|TRBV12-3/TRBV12-4|.|once
CASSQGSYEQYF
TGTGCCAGCAGTCAGGGGTCCTACGAGCAGTACTTC
>TRBJ1-3|TRBV12-3/TRBV12-4|.|.
CASTKGGNTIYF
TGTGCCAGCACCAAGGGGGGAAACACCATATATTTT
>TRBJ2-7|TRBV7-2|TRBD2|.
CASSFDAGAYEQYF
TGTGCCAGCAGCTTCGACGCGGGGGCCTACGAGCAGTACTTC
>TRBJ2-3|TRBV11-2|.|.
CASSPIATESDTQYF
TGTGCCAGCAGCCCGATCGCGACAGAGTCAGATACGCAGTATTTT
>TRBJ2-2|TRBV7-6|TRBD1|.
CASRRTGEAGELFF
TGTGCCAGCAGGAGGACAGGGGAGGCCGGGGAGCTGTTTTTT
>TRBJ1-5|TRBV2|.|once
CASPGGGGRSNQPQHF
TGTGCCAGCCCCGGCGGCGGGGGTAGGAGCAATCAGCCCCAGCATTTT